The following is a TCR beta chain sequence with its context. The data originate from a study of blood T cell repertoires in COVID-19. About the research overall: Acute-phase and convalescent COVID-19 samples originated in the United States, Italy and Spain. T cells, B-cell-depleted T cells, or PBMCs supplied cDNA or gDNA.

Per the original data handling: Using reference gene primer amplification, nucleated cell counts were estimated. Measured with immunoSEQ multiplex PCR; TCRdb has only the in-frame clones, and not every one. Clone size and V and J calls were adopted from that table, with D and trimming inferred from the DNA. The table includes some 200,000 clones, roughly 80% detected once. The CDR3 consists of 16 residues. From germline, CDR1 is MDHEN and CDR2 SYDVKM. The V gene lost 4 bases and the J gene lost 0 bases, with 13 bases spanning the gap. This TCR came from a woman at least 80 years old with active or convalescent COVID-19. The sample consisted of peripheral blood. The gene calls are TRBV28 and TRBJ2-4; maybe TRBD1 (6 bases). The CDR3 spells CASSSQGFLAKNIQYF. The CDR3 DNA follows: TGTGCCAGCAGTTCACAGGGTTTTTTAGCCAAAAACATTCAGTACTTC.